One TCR beta chain is described in this entry. Its antigen is currently not known. No qualities accompany the bases; no much larger clone lies one base away. The data derive from a study of T cell responses to AZD1222 COVID-19 vaccine (dated by TCRdb to 2020 to 2023). About the study as a whole: A total of 230 to 250 trial participants underwent TCR sequencing, of whom around 200 received two doses of AZD1222 and about 26 received two doses of the MenACWY control vaccine. Trial participants were enrolled by age into 18-55, 56-69 and 70-plus year subgroups, with roughly 160, 29 and 62 TCR-sequenced participants respectively. Study-level results and caveats: The vaccine-associated CD4 TCRs covered the entire spike protein, and the dominant responses fell in regions 160-218 and 743-854. Because no samples from the day 14 peak response were available, repertoires could be characterized only after the peak T cell response. Participants were mostly white British and included more females than males, and it was suggested by the authors that clonal diversity may have been underestimated. Nearly half of unique spike-specific TCRs reportedly recognized epitopes outside regions mutated in the B.1.351 and B.1.1.7 variants. Conclusions about previously exposed vaccinees were limited because only five to seven AZD1222 recipients were SARS-CoV-2 seropositive at baseline. In the small 56-69-year group, the increase in depth fell short of significance, most likely because of low power. After two AZD1222 doses, both the breadth and the depth of spike-specific TCRs were significantly higher than at day 0 and than in MenACWY recipients.

The CDR3 regions of human TCRbeta chains were analyzed by immunosequencing. Per the original workflow: Repertoire TCRs were matched against a reference library of SARS-CoV-2-specific TCRs generated with the MIRA antigen-specificity platform. Breadth was defined as the fraction of unique TCRs that were SARS-CoV-2-associated, and depth was defined as the fraction of total T cells that were SARS-CoV-2-associated. Using the MIRA data, each spike-specific TCR was mapped to the spike region that the TCR reacts to and placed in a CD4 or CD8 class. Log10-transformed breadth and depth values were compared by one-way ANOVA with Sidak's multiple comparisons tests. Held by TCRdb, this immuneACCESS table contains in-frame sequences only and omits some clones. Under half of the omission traces to an unresolved V gene where checked; the cause of the rest is unknown. V and J calls and clone size are copied from that table; D and trimming were computed from the DNA. The sample table records approximately 200,000 clones; roughly 94% of these occur just once. The top ten clones comprise over 1.5% of the sample.

The time point label corresponds to: about 28 days (+/-7) after the second vaccine dose. The treatment or condition label corresponds to: meningococcal conjugate vaccine given as trial control. Samples from vaccinated people were obtained from the UK trials COV001 and COV002, which included a single-blind randomized controlled phase 2/3 trial of AZD1222 (ChAdOx1 nCoV-19) in healthy adults. Trial participant PBMC samples were collected at day 0 and day 28 after the second dose for TCRbeta chain sequencing. Specimen: peripheral blood, collected 28 days after the second dose of the MenACWY control vaccine. This TCR came from an adult who received the MenACWY meningococcal vaccine as a control.

The CDR3 corresponds to CASKTGVANYGYTF. The DNA sequence is TGTGCCAGTAAAACAGGGGTAGCTAACTATGGCTACACCTTC. This chain joins TRBV27 to TRBJ1-2; 7 bases in between match TRBD1. The CDR3 sequence holds 14 residues, the cysteine and phenylalanine included. Only CDR3 DNA is held: 42 bases, read in frame from base 1. The germline V end is reduced by 9 bases and the J end by 0 bases; junction bases left unmatched: 7. The germline V gene encodes CDR1 MNHEY and CDR2 SMNVEV (reference sequence).